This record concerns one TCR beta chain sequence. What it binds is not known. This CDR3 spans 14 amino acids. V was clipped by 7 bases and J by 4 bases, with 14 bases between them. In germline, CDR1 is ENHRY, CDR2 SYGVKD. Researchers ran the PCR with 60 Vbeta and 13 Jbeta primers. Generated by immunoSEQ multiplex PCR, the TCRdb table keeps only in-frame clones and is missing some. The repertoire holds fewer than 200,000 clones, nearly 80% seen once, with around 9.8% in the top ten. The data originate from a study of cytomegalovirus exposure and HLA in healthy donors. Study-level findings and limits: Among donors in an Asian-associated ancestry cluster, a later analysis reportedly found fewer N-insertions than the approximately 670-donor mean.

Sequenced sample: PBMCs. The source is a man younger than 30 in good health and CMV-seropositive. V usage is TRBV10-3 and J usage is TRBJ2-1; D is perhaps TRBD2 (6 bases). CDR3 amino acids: CAITRTTVYNEQFF. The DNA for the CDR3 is TGTGCCATCACCCGGACTACCGTGTACAATGAGCAGTTCTTC.